This T cell receptor (beta chain) emerged from a study of blood T cell repertoires in COVID-19. The V end lost 1 base, the J end lost 5 bases, and 15 bases lay between the germline ends. CDR3 length: 15 amino acids. Looked up from germline, CDR1 is SEHNR and CDR2 is FQNEAQ (reference sequence). Profiling relied on immunoSEQ multiplex PCR, and the TCRdb table lists in-frame clones only, not all of them. The table has fewer than 50,000 clones, around 85% seen once. The specimen sequenced was peripheral blood. This clonotype originated in a woman at least 80 years old with acute or convalescent COVID-19. The rearrangement joins TRBV7-9 to TRBJ2-7, with unresolved D. The CDR3 loop reads CASSLGSSSFDEQYF. CDR3 nucleotide sequence: TGTGCCAGCAGCTTAGGTAGTAGTTCCTTTGACGAGCAGTACTTC.